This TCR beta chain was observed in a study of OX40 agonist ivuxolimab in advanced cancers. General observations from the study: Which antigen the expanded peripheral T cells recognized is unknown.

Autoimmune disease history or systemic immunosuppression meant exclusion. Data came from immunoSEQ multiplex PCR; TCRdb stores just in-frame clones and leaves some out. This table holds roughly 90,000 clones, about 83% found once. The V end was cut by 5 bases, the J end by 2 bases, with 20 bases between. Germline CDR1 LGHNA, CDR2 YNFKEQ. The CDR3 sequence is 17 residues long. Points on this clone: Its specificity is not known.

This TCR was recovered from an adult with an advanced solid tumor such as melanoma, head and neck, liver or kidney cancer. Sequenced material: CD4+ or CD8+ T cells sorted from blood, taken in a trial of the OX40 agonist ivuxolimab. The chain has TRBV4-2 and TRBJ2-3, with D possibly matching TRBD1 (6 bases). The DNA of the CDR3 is TGTGCCAGCAGCGGACGAAGAGCGACAGGATACACAGATACGCAGTATTTT. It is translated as CASSGRRATGYTDTQYF.